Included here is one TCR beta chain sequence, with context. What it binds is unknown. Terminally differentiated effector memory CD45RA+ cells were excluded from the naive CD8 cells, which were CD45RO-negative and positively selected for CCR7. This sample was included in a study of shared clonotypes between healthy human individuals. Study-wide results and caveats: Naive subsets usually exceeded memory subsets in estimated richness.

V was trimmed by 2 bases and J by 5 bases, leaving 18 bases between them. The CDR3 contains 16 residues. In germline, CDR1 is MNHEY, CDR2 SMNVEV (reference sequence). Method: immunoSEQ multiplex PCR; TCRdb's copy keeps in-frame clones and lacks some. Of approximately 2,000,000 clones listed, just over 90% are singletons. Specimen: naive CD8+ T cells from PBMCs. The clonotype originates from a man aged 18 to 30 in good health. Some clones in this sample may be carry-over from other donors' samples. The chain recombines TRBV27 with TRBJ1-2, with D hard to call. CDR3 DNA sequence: TGTGCCAGCAGTTTAAGGCCCGGCCCGACGGGGTATGGCTACACCTTC. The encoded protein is CASSLRPGPTGYGYTF.